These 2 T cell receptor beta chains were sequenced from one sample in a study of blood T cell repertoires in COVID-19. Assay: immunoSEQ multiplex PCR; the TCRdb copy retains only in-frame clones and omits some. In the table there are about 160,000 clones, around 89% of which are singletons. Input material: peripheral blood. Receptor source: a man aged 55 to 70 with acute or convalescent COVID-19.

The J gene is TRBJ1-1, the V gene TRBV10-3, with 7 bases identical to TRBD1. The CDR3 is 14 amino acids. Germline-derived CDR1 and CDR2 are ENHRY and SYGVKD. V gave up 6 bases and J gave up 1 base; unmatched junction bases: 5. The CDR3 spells CAISLTGENTEAFF. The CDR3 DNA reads TGTGCCATCAGCCTAACAGGGGAGAACACTGAAGCTTTCTTT.

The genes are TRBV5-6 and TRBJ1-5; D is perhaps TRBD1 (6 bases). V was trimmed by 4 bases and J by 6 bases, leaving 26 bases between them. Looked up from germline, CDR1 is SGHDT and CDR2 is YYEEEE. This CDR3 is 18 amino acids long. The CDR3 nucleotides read TGTGCCAGCAGCCCATTCACACACTTCACAGGGTTGGGTCAGCCCCAGCATTTT. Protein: CASSPFTHFTGLGQPQHF. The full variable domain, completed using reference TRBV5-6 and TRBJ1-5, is DAGVTQSPTHLIKTRGQQVTLRCSPKSGHDTVSWYQQALGQGPQFIFQYYEEEERQRGNFPDRFSGHQFPNYSSELNVNALLLGDSALYLCASSPFTHFTGLGQPQHFGDGTRLSIL.